Shown below are 29 T cell receptor beta chains from a single sample sequenced in a study of cytomegalovirus exposure and HLA in healthy donors. PCR used 60 Vbeta primers and 13 Jbeta primers. Libraries were prepared by immunoSEQ multiplex PCR; TCRdb keeps only in-frame clonotypes and omits some of them. The sample contains 150,000 to 200,000 clones, around 80% of which appear only once. Sequenced material: PBMCs. The source of these receptors is a woman aged 25-40 years in good health and CMV-seronegative.

This chain connects TRBV28 to TRBJ2-2, with 10 bases lining up with TRBD2. J was trimmed by 0 bases and V by 5 bases; bases with no gene match: 3. The CDR3 totals 16 residues. Germline V lookup: CDR1 MDHEN, CDR2 SYDVKM. Here the CDR3 DNA reads TGTGCCAGCAGTCCTAGCGGGAGTGCGAACACCGGGGAGCTGTTTTTT. Translated, it gives CASSPSGSANTGELFF.

J is TRBJ1-1 and V is TRBV6-5, with D possibly being TRBD1 (5 bases). The CDR3 consists of 15 residues. Germline CDR1 and CDR2: MNHEY and SVGAGI. Trimming removed 5 bases at V and 0 bases at J, with 13 bases between. Here the CDR3 DNA reads TGTGCCAGCAGTCCTCATAGACAGCTGAACACTGAAGCTTTCTTT. Its protein is CASSPHRQLNTEAFF.

The chain employs TRBV7-2 and TRBJ1-2, with 8 positions matching TRBD1. The germline V gene has CDR1 SGHTA and CDR2 FQGNSA. Trimming cost V 2 bases and J 6 bases; bases outside gene matches: 2. CDR3 length: 13 amino acids. The CDR3 DNA reads TGTGCCAGCAGCTTACAGGGGGCCGATGGCTACACCTTC. This translates into CASSLQGADGYTF.

The chain couples TRBV10-1 to TRBJ2-2; D might be TRBD1 (5 bases). Trimming took 2 bases from V and 5 from J, leaving 12 bases between them. Germline CDR1 reads WNHNN; CDR2 reads SYGVQD (reference sequence). This CDR3 has 15 residues. The CDR3 spells CASSEGDGATGELFF. The CDR3 DNA follows: TGCGCCAGCAGTGAGGGAGATGGGGCGACCGGGGAGCTGTTTTTT.

This clone has more than one count but fewer than ten. Other DNA sequences within the sample encode an identical CDR3. The V and J genes are TRBV9 and TRBJ2-3, with D tentatively TRBD1 (7 bases). This CDR3 comprises 16 residues. Germline CDR1 is SGDLS and CDR2 is YYNGEE. Trimming took 0 bases from V and 0 from J, leaving 11 bases between them. CDR3 sequence reads: CASSVVGGQSTDTQYF. In DNA, the CDR3 is TGTGCCAGCAGCGTAGTGGGGGGACAGAGCACAGATACGCAGTATTTT. Drawing the rest from reference TRBV9 and TRBJ2-3, the complete variable domain is DSGVTQTPKHLITATGQRVTLRCSPRSGDLSVYWYQQSLDQGLQFLIQYYNGEERAKGNILERFSAQQFPDLHSELNLSSLELGDSALYFCASSVVGGQSTDTQYFGPGTRLTVL.

The CDR3 DNA reads as TGTGCCAGCAGCACCCCGCAGATTGAAGCTTTCTTT. Its translation: CASSTPQIEAFF. The chain is built from TRBV7-9 and TRBJ1-1; D uncertain. CDR3 length: 12 amino acids. Trimming stripped 5 bases from V and 7 bases from J, with 11 bases between. CDR1 SEHNR and CDR2 FQNEAQ come from the germline V gene (reference sequence).

The V gene is TRBV10-3, the J gene TRBJ2-5; TRBD1 aligns across 7 bases. J was trimmed by 1 base and V by 6 bases; bases with no gene match: 2. Germline CDR1 ENHRY, CDR2 SYGVKD. The CDR3 is made up of 13 amino acids. CDR3 nucleotide sequence: TGTGCCATCAGAGGGACAGCCCAAGAGACCCAGTACTTC. It is translated as CAIRGTAQETQYF.

V usage is TRBV19 and J usage is TRBJ2-6; 7 nucleotides align to TRBD1. Germline V gives CDR1 LNHDA, CDR2 SQIVND (reference sequence). This CDR3 comprises 15 residues. The trim removed 9 bases at V and 2 bases at J, leaving 7 bases unmatched. The CDR3 spells CASRDSLAGANVLTF. The CDR3 nucleotides read TGTGCCAGCCGGGACAGCCTAGCTGGGGCCAACGTCCTGACTTTC.

The chain uses TRBV5-1 and TRBJ2-7, with 8 bases fitting TRBD1. CDR3 length: 14 residues. The germline CDR1 and CDR2 sequences are SGHRS and YFSETQ. V lost 3 bases, J lost 5 bases, and 7 bases stayed unmatched. CDR3 DNA: TGCGCCAGCAGCTGGGGGACAGGCCCCAACGAGCAGTACTTC. Amino acid sequence: CASSWGTGPNEQYF. Together with reference TRBV5-1 and TRBJ2-7, the CDR3 gives the full variable domain: KAGVTQTPRYLIKTRGQQVTLSCSPISGHRSVSWYQQTPGQGLQFLFEYFSETQRNKGNFPGRFSGRQFSNSRSEMNVSTLELGDSALYLCASSWGTGPNEQYFGPGTRLTVT.

The chain links TRBV9 to TRBJ2-1, with 9 bases fitting TRBD1. This CDR3 comprises 17 residues. Trimming cost V 0 bases and J 9 bases; bases outside gene matches: 13. From germline, CDR1 is SGDLS and CDR2 YYNGEE. DNA for the CDR3: TGTGCCAGCAGCGTAGATACCGGGACAGGGATACGAGGTGAGCAGTTCTTC. Its translation is CASSVDTGTGIRGEQFF.

Here the CDR3 reads CASSISGTYEQYF. CDR3 nucleotides: TGCGCCAGCAGCATATCGGGGACCTACGAGCAGTACTTC. This chain connects TRBV4-1 to TRBJ2-7; the D gene is possibly TRBD2 (5 bases). Trimming stripped 5 bases from V and 2 bases from J, with 10 bases between. Per the germline V gene, CDR1 is MGHRA and CDR2 is YSYEKL. CDR3 length equals 13 residues.

This chain joins TRBV27 and TRBJ2-3; perhaps TRBD2 as D (9 bases). The CDR3 has 16 amino acids. V lost 7 bases and J lost 3, with 20 bases in between. Germline V CDR1 and CDR2: MNHEY, SMNVEV (reference sequence). CDR3 DNA sequence: TGTGCCAGCATCCCCGGACAGGGACTAGCAACAGATACGCAGTATTTT. Translated, it gives CASIPGQGLATDTQYF.

The J gene is TRBJ1-4, the V gene TRBV11-2; 8 bases agree with TRBD1. V shed 2 bases, J shed 5 bases, and the junction held 13 bases outside the gene matches. The germline V gene encodes CDR1 SGHAT and CDR2 FQNNGV. The CDR3 runs 18 residues. CDR3 nucleotides: TGTGCCAGCAGCTTAACGTTTGGCAGGGGGCGCGTAAATGAAAAACTGTTTTTT. This gives the protein CASSLTFGRGRVNEKLFF.

This chain uses TRBV28 with TRBJ1-1, with 7 bases aligning to TRBD1. Trimming at V came to 4 bases and at J to 5 bases, leaving 7 bases not matched to a gene. This CDR3 spans 14 amino acids. Germline lookup yields CDR1 MDHEN and CDR2 SYDVKM. The CDR3 DNA is TGTGCCAGCAGTTACCCTCTGACAGGGACTGAAGCTTTCTTT. Translated, it gives CASSYPLTGTEAFF. Full variable domain (missing parts from reference TRBV28 and TRBJ1-1): DVKVTQSSRYLVKRTGEKVFLECVQDMDHENMFWYRQDPGLGLRLIYFSYDVKMKEKGDIPEGYSVSREKKERFSLILESASTNQTSMYLCASSYPLTGTEAFFGQGTRLTVV.

The chain employs TRBV28 and TRBJ1-2, with 11 positions matching TRBD1. Germline CDR1 is MDHEN and CDR2 is SYDVKM. V was pared by 10 bases and J by 4 bases, with 14 bases of the junction left unmatched. This CDR3 is 16 amino acids long. The CDR3 protein is CAIKNAGTGGSYGYTF. The CDR3 bases are TGTGCCATTAAAAATGCAGGGACAGGGGGATCCTATGGCTACACCTTC.

The V and J genes are TRBV4-2 and TRBJ2-3; TRBD2 aligns across 12 bases. Germline loops: CDR1 LGHNA, CDR2 YNFKEQ. The CDR3 has 16 amino acids. Trimming removed 4 bases from V and 7 bases from J; junction bases left unmatched: 9. In DNA, the CDR3 is TGTGCCAGCAGCCTTCGGACTAGCGGGAATCTGAATACGCAGTATTTT. Amino acids: CASSLRTSGNLNTQYF.

Comment on this clone: At one end, the junction sequence differs from germline, possibly due to a read error. V and J are TRBV28 and TRBJ2-3; D call uncertain. The CDR3 is 15 residues long. Germline CDR1 and CDR2: MDHEN and SYDVKM. The DNA of the CDR3 is TGTGCCAGCAGCTTATTCCCCCCCGGCACAGATACGCAGTATTTT. As protein: CASSLFPPGTDTQYF. The variable domain in full, with the rest retrieved from reference TRBV28 and TRBJ2-3, is DVKVTQSSRYLVKRTGEKVFLECVQDMDHENMFWYRQDPGLGLRLIYFSYDVKMKEKGDIPEGYSVSREKKERFSLILESASTNQTSMYLCASSLFPPGTDTQYFGPGTRLTVL.

In this sample, this clone turned up once. The chain joins TRBV5-6 to TRBJ2-3; D is perhaps TRBD1 (6 bases). The V gene's germline CDR1 is SGHDT and CDR2 YYEEEE. V lost 3 bases, J lost 3 bases, and 8 bases lay in between. The CDR3 is 13 residues long. CDR3 sequence reads: CASSYQGTDTQYF. CDR3 sequence (DNA): TGTGCCAGCAGCTACCAGGGGACAGATACGCAGTATTTT.

The chain links TRBV7-9 to TRBJ2-7, with TRBD1 matching over 8 bases. In germline, CDR1 is SEHNR, CDR2 FQNEAQ (reference sequence). The V and J ends lost 2 bases and 2 bases, in that order; junction bases with no gene match: 5. CDR3 length equals 15 residues. The chain's CDR3 is CASSLLAGGAYEQYF. DNA of the CDR3: TGTGCCAGCAGCTTATTGGCAGGGGGCGCCTACGAGCAGTACTTC. The variable domain in full, completed from reference TRBV7-9 and TRBJ2-7, reads DTGVSQNPRHKITKRGQNVTFRCDPISEHNRLYWYRQTLGQGPEFLTYFQNEAQLEKSRLLSDRFSAERPKGSFSTLEIQRTEQGDSAMYLCASSLLAGGAYEQYFGPGTRLTVT.

The rearrangement joins TRBV6-4 to TRBJ2-5, with a weak D call TRBD2 (6 bases). Trimming cost V 6 bases and J 1 base, with 18 bases left between them. The CDR3 contains 16 residues. The germline V gene has CDR1 MRHNA and CDR2 SNTAGT. CDR3 sequence: CASSITGGLSQETQYF. As DNA, the CDR3 is TGTGCCAGCAGCATAACCGGAGGGTTGTCCCAAGAGACCCAGTACTTC.

The rearrangement joins TRBV7-2 to TRBJ2-2; D call uncertain. Germline V lookup: CDR1 SGHTA, CDR2 FQGNSA. This CDR3 spans 15 amino acids. V was trimmed by 3 bases and J by 7 bases, leaving 15 bases between them. DNA of the CDR3: TGTGCCAGCAGCTTGGAGAGCAAGAGTTTCGGGGAGCTGTTTTTT. Translating gives CASSLESKSFGELFF.

This clone was observed once. DNA for the CDR3: TGCGCCAGCAGCTTGGTGGGACAGACCTACGAGCAGTACTTC. This sequence encodes CASSLVGQTYEQYF. The chain has TRBV5-1 and TRBJ2-7, with 7 bases fitting TRBD1. V gave up 0 bases and J gave up 2 bases; unmatched junction bases: 2. The CDR3 is 14 residues long. Germline V CDR1 and CDR2: SGHRS, YFSETQ. Based on the CDR3 plus reference TRBV5-1 and TRBJ2-7, the full variable domain is KAGVTQTPRYLIKTRGQQVTLSCSPISGHRSVSWYQQTPGQGLQFLFEYFSETQRNKGNFPGRFSGRQFSNSRSEMNVSTLELGDSALYLCASSLVGQTYEQYFGPGTRLTVT.

CDR3 in DNA: TGTGCCATCGGCTCGGGGGGTCAGGACGAGCAGTACTTC. It codes for CAIGSGGQDEQYF. V gene TRBV10-3 combines with J gene TRBJ2-7; 7 bases line up with TRBD2. The CDR3 has 13 residues. Germline CDR1 ENHRY, CDR2 SYGVKD. The V and J ends lost 8 bases and 5 bases, in that order; junction bases with no gene match: 9.

The gene calls are TRBV6-6 and TRBJ1-1; D is unresolved. Germline CDR1 reads MNHNY; CDR2 reads SVGAGI (reference sequence). The length of the CDR3 is 13 residues. V was clipped by 7 bases and J by 0 bases, with 9 bases between them. This CDR3 is CASNFELNTEAFF. The CDR3 DNA reads as TGTGCCAGCAACTTTGAACTGAACACTGAAGCTTTCTTT.

The V and J genes are TRBV4-2 and TRBJ2-3; D is unresolved. This CDR3 has 16 amino acids. Germline V gene data show CDR1 as LGHNA and CDR2 as YNFKEQ. Trimming cost V 0 bases and J 0 bases, with 10 bases left between them. This CDR3 reads CASSQDLAVSTDTQYF. CDR3 sequence (DNA): TGTGCCAGCAGCCAAGATTTGGCGGTAAGCACAGATACGCAGTATTTT.

This chain uses TRBV7-2 with TRBJ2-3, with D uncertain. The germline V gene encodes CDR1 SGHTA and CDR2 FQGNSA. The CDR3 is made up of 15 amino acids. V lost 5 bases and J lost 0, with 12 bases in between. Here the CDR3 reads CASSPLGLSTDTQYF. In nucleotides, the CDR3 is TGTGCCAGCAGCCCTCTCGGTTTGAGCACAGATACGCAGTATTTT.

In this sample, this clone turned up a few times. The J gene is TRBJ2-2, the V gene TRBV11-1; TRBD2 matches at 8 bases. Unmatched junction bases numbered 4, after V lost 8 bases and J lost 8 bases. The CDR3 consists of 12 residues. Germline-derived CDR1 and CDR2 are SGHAT and FQDESV (reference sequence). CDR3 DNA: TGTGCCAGCGGGACTAGTGGAGGGGAGCTGTTTTTT. Translation: CASGTSGGELFF.

The chain employs TRBV6-5 and TRBJ1-2, with TRBD1 matching 8 bases. Per the germline V gene, CDR1 is MNHEY and CDR2 is SVGAGI. V lost 5 bases to trimming and J lost 4 bases; unmatched junction nucleotides: 3. This CDR3 spans 13 amino acids. The CDR3 spells CASSRTGRYGYTF. In DNA form, the CDR3 reads TGTGCCAGCAGTCGGACAGGGCGCTATGGCTACACCTTC.

V gene TRBV27 combines with J gene TRBJ1-1; no firm D call. The CDR3 runs to 13 residues. CDR1 is MNHEY, CDR2 SMNVEV, per germline (reference sequence). The V end lost 3 bases, the J end lost 6 bases, and 11 bases lay between the germline ends. The CDR3 bases are TGTGCCAGCAGTTTCCAAATGACTTCTGAAGCTTTCTTT. As protein: CASSFQMTSEAFF.